Below are 8 T cell receptor beta chains sequenced from a single sample in a study of cytomegalovirus exposure and HLA in healthy donors (dated by TCRdb to 2015 to 2018). The library relied on the immunoSEQ multiplex PCR assay. A mixture of 60 forward primers for TCR Vbeta segments and 13 reverse primers for TCR Jbeta segments was used in the multiplex PCR. The clones in this table, taken by TCRdb from immuneACCESS, are in-frame only. Not every clone is retained; where verified, under half of the shortfall comes from an unresolved V gene, and the cause of the rest is unknown. The sample has about 100,000 clones on record, around 80% of them singletons. The top ten hold roughly 15% of the sample. Sequences were obtained from PBMCs. The receptors shown here come from a male donor in good health and CMV-seropositive.

This clone was seen only a few times. The DNA for the CDR3 is TGTGCCAGTAGTCCGGTATCTAACTATGGCTACACCTTC. Its protein product is CASSPVSNYGYTF. This chain joins TRBV19 and TRBJ1-2; D not certain. This CDR3 region has 13 residues. The germline V gene encodes CDR1 LNHDA and CDR2 SQIVND (reference sequence). The V and J ends lost 5 bases and 0 bases respectively, with 7 bases between them.

Only one count was recorded for this clone. This sequence joins TRBV9 and TRBJ1-6; D unclear. Between the trimmed V and J ends, which lost 3 bases and 9 bases, there was a span of 10 bases. The CDR3 runs to 13 residues. Germline V gives CDR1 SGDLS, CDR2 YYNGEE. CDR3 bases: TGTGCCAGCAGCGCGGTCACGATTTCACCCCTCCACTTT. Amino acid sequence: CASSAVTISPLHF.

The rearrangement links TRBV19 to TRBJ2-7; 8 positions agree with TRBD1. J lost 3 bases, V lost 3 bases, and 4 bases had no gene match. Germline V gene lookup returns CDR1 LNHDA and CDR2 SQIVND (reference sequence). The CDR3 has 14 amino acids. CDR3 sequence reads: CASSITGGSYEQYF. DNA of the CDR3: TGTGCCAGTAGTATTACAGGGGGGAGCTACGAGCAGTACTTC.

This chain links TRBV7-9 with TRBJ2-5, with 8 bases identical to TRBD1. Germline assignment: CDR1 SEHNR and CDR2 FQNEAQ (reference sequence). There are 14 residues in the CDR3. The V gene end was trimmed by 5 bases and the J gene end by 3 bases; junction bases not matched to a gene: 5. In DNA, the CDR3 is TGTGCCAGCAGCCTCGGGACAGGCGAAGAGACCCAGTACTTC. It translates to CASSLGTGEETQYF.

The chain couples TRBV5-1 to TRBJ2-1, with 7 bases aligning to TRBD1. CDR1 and CDR2 (germline): SGHRS, YFSETQ. This CDR3 has 14 residues. The J segment lost 2 bases and the V segment lost 4 bases, leaving 3 bases of the junction unmatched. CDR3 DNA sequence: TGCGCCAGCAGCCCCGGGACAGCCTACAATGAGCAGTTCTTC. This gives the protein CASSPGTAYNEQFF.

The CDR3 nucleotides are TGTGCCAGCAGCTTTGGACAGAAGAACACCGGGGAGCTGTTTTTT. Protein: CASSFGQKNTGELFF. V and J are TRBV7-2 and TRBJ2-2; D may be TRBD1 (6 bases). Germline CDR1 is SGHTA and CDR2 is FQGNSA. The CDR3 is made up of 15 amino acids. V lost 3 bases and J lost 1, with 9 bases in between. Based on the CDR3 plus reference TRBV7-2 and TRBJ2-2, the full variable domain is GAGVSQSPSNKVTEKGKDVELRCDPISGHTALYWYRQSLGQGLEFLIYFQGNSAPDKSGLPSDRFSAERTGGSVSTLTIQRTQQEDSAVYLCASSFGQKNTGELFFGEGSRLTVL.

This clone has only one observation. The chain couples TRBV6-1 to TRBJ1-4; D may be TRBD1 (5 bases). The CDR3 length is 16 residues. Deletions cut 2 bases from V and 8 bases from J, with 18 bases between. The germline gives CDR1 MNHNS, CDR2 SASEGT. CDR3 sequence: CASSEFIGQGGEKLFF. CDR3 DNA sequence: TGTGCCAGCAGTGAATTTATAGGGCAGGGAGGGGAAAAACTGTTTTTT.

In this sample, this clone turned up a few times. The J gene is TRBJ2-7, the V gene TRBV7-6; TRBD2 matches at 8 bases. Per germline, CDR1 SGHVS and CDR2 FNYEAQ. The CDR3 covers 15 residues. V was clipped by 5 bases and J by 9 bases; unmatched bases: 15. The CDR3 region has the DNA TGTGCCAGCAGCCCGATCGGGGGGGGGCTAGGAGGGCAGTACTTC. Translation gives CASSPIGGGLGGQYF.